This TCR beta chain was identified during a study of blood T cell repertoires in COVID-19. Study-wide background: Samples came from the United States, Italy and Spain, spanning acute and convalescent COVID-19. PBMCs, B-cell-depleted T cells, or T cells were the source of the cDNA or gDNA that made up the material.

The data were produced by immunoSEQ multiplex PCR, yet TCRdb's version contains in-frame clones alone and is incomplete. The sample lists approximately 250,000 clones, 85% to 95% occurring once. CDR3 length: 15 residues. Germline CDR1 and CDR2: WSHSY and SAAADI. V was shortened by 8 bases and J by 5 bases, with 21 bases between the two germline ends. Seattle enrolled patients during active infection and tracked them longitudinally. The TCR sequence derives from a man between 25 and 39 years old with COVID-19, enrolled during active disease. Sequences were obtained from peripheral blood. This chain joins TRBV10-2 and TRBJ2-5; D perhaps matches TRBD1 (6 bases). Written as DNA, the CDR3 is TGCGCCAGCCGCCCAGCCCAGGGGAATCGTGAGACCCAGTACTTC. This translates into CASRPAQGNRETQYF.